Shown below are 13 T cell receptor beta chains from a single sample sequenced in a study of T cell responses to AZD1222 COVID-19 vaccine. The table came from immunoSEQ multiplex PCR; TCRdb's copy has only in-frame clones and leaves some out. This table holds around 120,000 clones, about 90% found once. The sequenced sample was peripheral blood, obtained 28 days after the second AZD1222 dose. The receptors were sampled from an adult who received the AZD1222 COVID-19 vaccine.

The V gene is TRBV13, the J gene TRBJ2-7; TRBD2 matches 7 bases. The CDR3 extends over 13 amino acids. Germline CDR1 PRHDT, CDR2 FYEKMQ (reference sequence). Trimming cost V 3 bases and J 6 bases; bases outside gene matches: 5. Here the CDR3 reads CASSFRLASEQYF. As DNA, the CDR3 is TGTGCCAGCAGCTTCCGACTAGCATCCGAGCAGTACTTC. The complete variable domain, with remaining parts taken from reference TRBV13 and TRBJ2-7, reads AAGVIQSPRHLIKEKRETATLKCYPIPRHDTVYWYQQGPGQDPQFLISFYEKMQSDKGSIPDRFSAQQFSDYHSELNMSSLELGDSALYFCASSFRLASEQYFGPGTRLTVT.

The chain is built from TRBV4-1 and TRBJ2-7; the D gene is possibly TRBD1 (6 bases). V was clipped by 7 bases and J by 2 bases, with 18 bases between them. The germline CDR1 and CDR2 sequences are MGHRA and YSYEKL. This CDR3 has 15 amino acids. The CDR3 here is CASTRLHGQPYEQYF. The DNA for the CDR3 is TGCGCCAGCACCCGATTGCATGGACAGCCCTACGAGCAGTACTTC.

J is TRBJ1-3 and V is TRBV18; D call uncertain. Trimming shortened V by 9 bases and J by 4 bases, and 16 bases separated the two germline ends. This CDR3 is built from 14 residues. CDR1 KGHSH and CDR2 LQKENI come from the germline V gene. The CDR3 DNA follows: TGTGCCAGTTCCCATAACTCGGAAGGAAACACCATATATTTT. This translates into CASSHNSEGNTIYF.

The V and J genes are TRBV28 and TRBJ1-2; 9 bases map to TRBD1. V lost 3 bases, J lost 7 bases, and 12 bases stayed unmatched. Per the germline V gene, CDR1 is MDHEN and CDR2 is SYDVKM. There are 16 residues in the CDR3. As DNA, the CDR3 is TGTGCCAGCAGTTTCCCACAGGGGGCGGCGGGGTCTGGCTACACCTTC. Protein product: CASSFPQGAAGSGYTF.

The chain has TRBV6-6 and TRBJ1-2, with TRBD1 matching 10 bases. V lost 6 bases to trimming and J lost 4 bases; unmatched junction nucleotides: 8. Germline V gene data show CDR1 as MNHNY and CDR2 as SVGAGI (reference sequence). The CDR3 runs 15 residues. In nucleotides, the CDR3 is TGTGCCAGCAGCTATGACAGGGGGCGTAGCTATGGCTACACCTTC. Translating gives CASSYDRGRSYGYTF.

This clone showed up just once. J is TRBJ1-3 and V is TRBV18, with D possibly matching TRBD1 (6 bases). The CDR3 has 13 amino acids. Trimming took 3 bases from V and 7 from J, leaving 10 bases between them. CDR1 and CDR2 from the germline V gene are KGHSH and LQKENI. The CDR3, as DNA: TGTGCCAGCTCACCTCAGGGGCGGAACACCATATATTTT. Protein sequence: CASSPQGRNTIYF.

The chain joins TRBV28 to TRBJ2-7, with 7 bases aligning to TRBD2. The CDR3 sequence is 18 residues long. Per the germline V gene, CDR1 is MDHEN and CDR2 is SYDVKM. The trim removed 4 bases at V and 0 bases at J, leaving 15 bases unmatched. The CDR3 region has the DNA TGTGCCAGCAGTTCCCGACCCCCCCGACTAGCTTACTCCTACGAGCAGTACTTC. Translation gives CASSSRPPRLAYSYEQYF.

The chain combines TRBV18 with TRBJ2-7; weak D call: TRBD2 (6 bases). The V gene's germline CDR1 is KGHSH and CDR2 LQKENI. The CDR3 totals 17 residues. Trimming removed 4 bases from V and 0 bases from J, with 19 bases in between. The CDR3 coding sequence is TGTGCCAGCTCACAGGTCTCGGGCCACGGGAGCTCCTACGAGCAGTACTTC. Its translation is CASSQVSGHGSSYEQYF.

In its sample, this clone was seen a few times. V and J are TRBV7-2 and TRBJ2-3; a possible D gene is TRBD2 (5 bases). Trimming shortened V by 3 bases and J by 4 bases, and 8 bases separated the two germline ends. Germline V gives CDR1 SGHTA, CDR2 FQGNSA. The CDR3 loop spans 13 amino acids. CDR3 coding DNA: TGTGCCAGCAGCTTCCTAGCCCCAGATACGCAGTATTTT. Its protein product is CASSFLAPDTQYF.

This clone was seen just once. V is TRBV19 and J is TRBJ2-1; D possibly matches TRBD1 or TRBD2 (5 bases each). This CDR3 spans 13 amino acids. The V end was cut by 3 bases, the J end by 4 bases, with 7 bases between. Per the germline V gene, CDR1 is LNHDA and CDR2 is SQIVND (reference sequence). The CDR3 bases are TGTGCCAGTAGTATGGGACCTTACAATGAGCAGTTCTTC. It translates to CASSMGPYNEQFF.

This chain connects TRBV5-1 to TRBJ2-7, with 8 bases that match TRBD1. CDR1 is SGHRS, CDR2 YFSETQ, per germline. V shed 4 bases, J shed 2 bases, and the junction held 5 bases outside the gene matches. The CDR3 totals 14 residues. CDR3 in amino acids: CASSPGQAPYEQYF. The CDR3 bases are TGCGCCAGCAGCCCGGGACAGGCTCCCTACGAGCAGTACTTC.

The chain combines TRBV5-1 with TRBJ1-5, with 7 bases that match TRBD1. The CDR3 has 16 residues. The V segment lost 0 bases and the J segment 5 bases; nucleotides outside the gene matches: 8. Germline V gene lookup returns CDR1 SGHRS and CDR2 YFSETQ. As DNA, the CDR3 is TGCGCCAGCAGCTTGGCGATAGGGGACAGAGATCAGCCCCAGCATTTT. Protein product: CASSLAIGDRDQPQHF.

The chain has TRBV11-2 and TRBJ2-1; D may be TRBD2 (5 bases). CDR1 is SGHAT and CDR2 is FQNNGV in the germline V gene. This CDR3 has 14 amino acids. V was cut by 6 bases and J by 10 bases, with 19 bases left in between. CDR3 residues: CASSPTRPGEEQFF. The DNA of the CDR3 is TGTGCCAGCAGTCCCACTCGGCCCGGGGAGGAGCAGTTCTTC.